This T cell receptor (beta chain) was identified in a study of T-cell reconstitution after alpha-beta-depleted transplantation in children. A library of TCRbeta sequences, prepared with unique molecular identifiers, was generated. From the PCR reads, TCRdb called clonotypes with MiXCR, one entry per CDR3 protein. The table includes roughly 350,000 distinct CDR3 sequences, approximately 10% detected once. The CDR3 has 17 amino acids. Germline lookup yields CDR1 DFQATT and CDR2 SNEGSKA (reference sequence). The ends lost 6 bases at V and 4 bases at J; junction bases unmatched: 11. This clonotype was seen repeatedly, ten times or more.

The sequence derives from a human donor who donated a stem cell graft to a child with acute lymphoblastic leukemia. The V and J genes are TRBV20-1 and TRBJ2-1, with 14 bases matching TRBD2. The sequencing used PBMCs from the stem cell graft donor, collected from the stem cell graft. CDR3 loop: CSATGLAGDIGYNEQFF. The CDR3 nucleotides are TGCAGTGCGACGGGACTAGCGGGAGATATAGGGTACAATGAGCAGTTCTTC.